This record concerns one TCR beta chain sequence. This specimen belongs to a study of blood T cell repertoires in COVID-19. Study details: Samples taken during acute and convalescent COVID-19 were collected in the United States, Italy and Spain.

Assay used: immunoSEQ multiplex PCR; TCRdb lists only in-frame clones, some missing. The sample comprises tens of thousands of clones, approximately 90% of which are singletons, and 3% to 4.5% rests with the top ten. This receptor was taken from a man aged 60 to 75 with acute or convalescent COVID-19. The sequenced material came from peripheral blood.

The CDR3: CATGTGPFEQFF. In DNA form, the CDR3 reads TGTGCCACCGGGACAGGGCCGTTTGAGCAGTTCTTC. The chain uses TRBV2 and TRBJ2-1; 9 bases fit TRBD1. Germline CDR1 and CDR2: SNHLY and FYNNEI. The CDR3 totals 12 residues. Unmatched junction bases numbered 7, after V lost 10 bases and J lost 9 bases.